This T cell receptor (beta chain) was observed in a study of blood T cell repertoires in COVID-19. Whole-study context: Italy, Spain and the United States were the sources of the convalescent and acute COVID-19 samples. T cells, B-cell-depleted T cells, or PBMCs supplied cDNA or gDNA.

As processed by the authors: Amplification of reference gene primers was used by the study to estimate nucleated cell counts. Profiled with immunoSEQ multiplex PCR; TCRdb holds only in-frame clones, not every one. V, J and clone size derive from that table, while D and trimming were established from the DNA sequence. The sample lists some 83,000 clones, more than 75% seen once, with 7% to 9% in the top ten. Trimming stripped 4 bases from V and 4 bases from J, with 17 bases between. This CDR3 has 16 residues. Germline CDR1 MNHEY, CDR2 SVGAGI. The source of this sequence is a man of 80 years or more with active or convalescent COVID-19. The chain is built from TRBV6-5 and TRBJ1-3; D is ambiguous. The specimen was peripheral blood. The CDR3 nucleotides read TGTGCCAGCAGTTCCCCCGCGGGCTTGGCCGGAAACACCATATATTTT. It is translated as CASSSPAGLAGNTIYF.